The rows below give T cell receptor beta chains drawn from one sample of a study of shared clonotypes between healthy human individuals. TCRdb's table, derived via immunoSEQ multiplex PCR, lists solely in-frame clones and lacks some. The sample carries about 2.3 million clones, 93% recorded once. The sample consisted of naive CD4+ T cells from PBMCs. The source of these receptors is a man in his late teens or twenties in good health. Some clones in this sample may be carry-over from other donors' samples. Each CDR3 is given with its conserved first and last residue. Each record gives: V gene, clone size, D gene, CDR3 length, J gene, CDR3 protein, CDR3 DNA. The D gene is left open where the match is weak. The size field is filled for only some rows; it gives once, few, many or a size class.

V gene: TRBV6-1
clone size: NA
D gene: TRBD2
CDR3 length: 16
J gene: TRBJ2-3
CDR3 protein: CASSEGLAGLTDTQYF
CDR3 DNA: TGTGCCAGCAGTGAGGGACTAGCGGGGCTCACAGATACGCAGTATTTT

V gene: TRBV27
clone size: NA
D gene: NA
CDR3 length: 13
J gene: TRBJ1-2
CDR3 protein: CASSPRTGSGYTF
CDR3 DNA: TGTGCCAGCAGTCCGAGAACAGGGTCCGGCTACACCTTC

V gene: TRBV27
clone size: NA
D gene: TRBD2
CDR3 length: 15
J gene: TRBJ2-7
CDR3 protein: CASSPRTSGSYEQYF
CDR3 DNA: TGTGCCAGCAGCCCCCGGACTAGCGGGAGTTATGAGCAGTACTTC

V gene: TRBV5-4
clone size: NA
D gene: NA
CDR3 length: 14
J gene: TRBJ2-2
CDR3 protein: CASSYQGNTGELFF
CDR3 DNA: TGTGCCAGCAGCTACCAGGGTAACACCGGGGAGCTGTTTTTT

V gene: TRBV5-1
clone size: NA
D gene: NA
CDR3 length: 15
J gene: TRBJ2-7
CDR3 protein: CASSPRVSRIYEQYF
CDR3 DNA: TGCGCCAGCAGCCCCCGGGTGAGCAGAATTTACGAGCAGTACTTC

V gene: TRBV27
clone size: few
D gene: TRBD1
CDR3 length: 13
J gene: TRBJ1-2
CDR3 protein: CASSTGEDYGYTF
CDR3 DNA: TGTGCCAGCAGTACAGGGGAGGACTATGGCTACACCTTC

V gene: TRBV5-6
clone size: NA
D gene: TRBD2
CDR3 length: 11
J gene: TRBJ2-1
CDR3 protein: CASSSGSEQFF
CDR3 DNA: TGTGCCAGCAGTAGCGGGAGTGAGCAGTTCTTC

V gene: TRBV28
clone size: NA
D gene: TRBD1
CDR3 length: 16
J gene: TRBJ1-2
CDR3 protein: CAVDLGQYVPNYGYTF
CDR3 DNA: TGTGCCGTCGACCTGGGACAGTATGTTCCTAACTATGGCTACACCTTC

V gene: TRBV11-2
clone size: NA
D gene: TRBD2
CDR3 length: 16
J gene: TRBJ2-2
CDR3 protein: CASSLGLAGNTGELFF
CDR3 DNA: TGTGCCAGCAGCTTAGGACTAGCGGGGAACACCGGGGAGCTGTTTTTT

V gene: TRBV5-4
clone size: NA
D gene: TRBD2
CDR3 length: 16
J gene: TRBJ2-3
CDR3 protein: CASSYSSGRATDTQYF
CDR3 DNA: TGTGCCAGCAGTTACTCTAGCGGGAGGGCCACAGATACGCAGTATTTT

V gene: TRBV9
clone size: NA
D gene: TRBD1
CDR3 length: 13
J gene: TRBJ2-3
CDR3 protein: CASTRGPGDTQYF
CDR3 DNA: TGTGCCAGCACCAGGGGGCCTGGAGATACGCAGTATTTT

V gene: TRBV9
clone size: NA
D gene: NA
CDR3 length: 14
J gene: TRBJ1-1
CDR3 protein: CASSVRGANTEAFF
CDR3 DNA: TGTGCCAGCAGCGTACGGGGGGCCAACACTGAAGCTTTCTTT